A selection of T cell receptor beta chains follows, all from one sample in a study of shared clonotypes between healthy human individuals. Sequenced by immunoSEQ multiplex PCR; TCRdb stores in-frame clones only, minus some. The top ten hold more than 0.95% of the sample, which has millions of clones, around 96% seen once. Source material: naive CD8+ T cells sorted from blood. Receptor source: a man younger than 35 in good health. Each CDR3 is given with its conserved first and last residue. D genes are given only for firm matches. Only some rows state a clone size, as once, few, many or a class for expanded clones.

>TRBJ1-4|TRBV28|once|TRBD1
CASSLEGRTGTGYEKLFF
TGTGCCAGCAGTTTAGAGGGCAGAACCGGGACAGGGTATGAAAAACTGTTTTTT
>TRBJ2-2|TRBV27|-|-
CASRNLAEANTGELFF
TGTGCCAGCAGGAACTTAGCGGAAGCGAACACCGGGGAGCTGTTTTTT
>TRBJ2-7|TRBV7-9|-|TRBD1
CASSLRRWDSEDEQYF
TGTGCCAGCAGCTTAAGAAGATGGGACAGTGAGGACGAGCAGTACTTC
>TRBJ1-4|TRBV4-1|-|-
CASSQEDSGGANEKLFF
TGCGCCAGCAGCCAAGAAGACAGCGGAGGGGCTAATGAAAAACTGTTTTTT
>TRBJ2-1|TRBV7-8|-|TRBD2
CASSLAWTSLNEQFF
TGTGCCAGCAGCTTAGCGTGGACTAGCCTCAATGAGCAGTTCTTC
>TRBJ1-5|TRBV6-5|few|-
CASSLMGGNQPQHF
TGTGCCAGCAGCCTGATGGGAGGCAATCAGCCCCAGCATTTT
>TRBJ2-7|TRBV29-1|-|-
CSVEGGSEDSYEQYF
TGCAGCGTTGAAGGAGGGTCGGAAGACTCCTACGAGCAGTACTTC
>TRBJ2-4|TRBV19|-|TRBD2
CASTTAGGINIQYF
TGTGCCAGTACCACAGCGGGAGGGATAAACATTCAGTACTTC
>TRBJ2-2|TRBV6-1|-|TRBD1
CASSEQGAGELFF
TGTGCCAGCAGTGAACAGGGGGCCGGGGAGCTGTTTTTT
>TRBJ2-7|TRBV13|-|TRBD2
CASSPAAGGVYEQYF
TGTGCCAGCAGCCCCGCAGCGGGAGGGGTGTACGAGCAGTACTTC
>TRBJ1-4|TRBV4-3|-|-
CASSQETSTNEKLFF
TGCGCCAGCAGCCAAGAAACATCAACTAATGAAAAACTGTTTTTT
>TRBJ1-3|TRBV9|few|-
CASSAGAGNTIYF
TGTGCCAGCAGCGCAGGGGCTGGAAACACCATATATTTT
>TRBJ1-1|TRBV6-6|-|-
CASSYSGQGPTEAFF
TGTGCCAGCAGTTACTCTGGGCAGGGACCCACTGAAGCTTTCTTT
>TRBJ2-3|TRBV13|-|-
CASSLGDRSTDTQYF
TGTGCCAGCAGCTTAGGCGACAGATCCACAGATACGCAGTATTTT
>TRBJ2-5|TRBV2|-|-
CASSEYNQETQYF
TGTGCCAGCAGTGAGTACAACCAAGAGACCCAGTACTTC
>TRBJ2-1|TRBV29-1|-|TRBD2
CSVRLADYNEQFF
TGCAGCGTTAGACTAGCGGACTACAATGAGCAGTTCTTC
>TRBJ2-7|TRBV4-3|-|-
CASSQDRGGSSYEQYF
TGCGCCAGCAGCCAAGATAGGGGGGGGAGCTCCTACGAGCAGTACTTC
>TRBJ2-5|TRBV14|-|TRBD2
CASSQDQRGQETQYF
TGTGCCAGCAGCCAAGATCAGCGGGGGCAAGAGACCCAGTACTTC
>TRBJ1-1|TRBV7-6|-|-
CASSLGTVMNTEAFF
TGTGCCAGCAGCTTAGGGACAGTTATGAACACTGAAGCTTTCTTT
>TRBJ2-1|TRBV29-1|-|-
CSVEGLEDEQFF
TGCAGCGTTGAGGGACTCGAGGATGAGCAGTTCTTC
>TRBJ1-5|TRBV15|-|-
CATSPQSYNQPQHF
TGTGCCACCAGCCCGCAGAGTTACAATCAGCCCCAGCATTTT
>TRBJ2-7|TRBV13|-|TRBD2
CASSLEGTSGLPEVYEQYF
TGTGCCAGCAGCTTAGAGGGGACTAGCGGTCTTCCCGAGGTCTACGAGCAGTACTTC
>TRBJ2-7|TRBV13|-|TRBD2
CASSEAREGSYEQYF
TGTGCCAGCAGCGAAGCAAGGGAGGGGTCCTACGAGCAGTACTTC
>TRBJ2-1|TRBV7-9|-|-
CASSLVAGGYNEQFF
TGTGCCAGCAGCTTAGTGGCGGGTGGCTACAATGAGCAGTTCTTC
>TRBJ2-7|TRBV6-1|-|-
CASSGTALSYEQYF
TGTGCCAGCAGTGGGACAGCCCTATCCTACGAGCAGTACTTC
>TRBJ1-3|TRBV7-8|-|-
CASSLSTGSGNTIYF
TGTGCCAGCAGCTTATCAACGGGCTCTGGAAACACCATATATTTT
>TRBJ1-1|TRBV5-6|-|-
CASSGVTEAFF
TGTGCCAGCAGCGGCGTCACTGAAGCTTTCTTT
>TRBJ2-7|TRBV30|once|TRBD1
CAWSPQDRLYEQYF
TGTGCCTGGAGTCCACAGGACAGGTTGTACGAGCAGTACTTC
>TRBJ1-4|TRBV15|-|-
CATSPEPAQGNEKLFF
TGTGCCACCAGTCCGGAACCCGCACAGGGTAATGAAAAACTGTTTTTT
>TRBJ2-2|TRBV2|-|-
CATVGGPIGQNTGELFF
TGTGCCACGGTCGGGGGACCCATAGGGCAAAACACCGGGGAGCTGTTTTTT